This TCR beta chain was captured in a study of regulatory T cells in long-lasting Graves disease. Arm-PCR with iRepertoire HTBI primers amplified the CDR3 regions for these TCR beta libraries. TCRdb analysed the multiplex PCR reads with MiXCR anew, one entry per CDR3 protein. The table lists some 500,000 distinct CDR3 sequences, around 16% of them singletons. Time point described: newly diagnosed GD, antithyroid drugs for less than 3 months. Generation of the TCR library employed RNA extracted from PBMCs. V was pared by 0 bases and J by 3 bases, with 12 bases between. Germline V CDR1 and CDR2: LGHNT, FRNRAP. The CDR3 covers 15 residues. This same sample was also part of a study on T cells in Graves' hyperthyroidism and ophthalmopathy.

The material was peripheral blood mononuclear cells (PBMCs), obtained at new diagnosis, from a patient treated with antithyroid drugs. The chain is built from TRBV12-5 and TRBJ2-7; tentatively, D is TRBD1 (5 bases). This clonotype was sampled from a woman aged 40 to 65 with Graves disease. The CDR3 DNA follows: TGTGCTAGTGGTTTGGTACTCAGGGAAATCTACGAGCAGTACTTC. Translated, it gives CASGLVLREIYEQYF.